This TCR beta chain was identified during a study of cytomegalovirus exposure and HLA in healthy donors. This clone was picked up a small number of times. Germline CDR1 reads MNHEY; CDR2 reads SVGAGI. Unmatched junction bases numbered 6, after V lost 6 bases and J lost 7 bases. The CDR3 is 15 amino acids. A multiplex PCR was run with 60 Vbeta primers and 13 Jbeta primers. Produced via immunoSEQ multiplex PCR; TCRdb's table is partial and in-frame only. The repertoire holds 140,000 to 150,000 clones, with almost 80% as singletons. J is TRBJ1-6 and V is TRBV6-5, with TRBD1 identical over 10 bases. This TCR was sampled from a middle-aged woman in good health and CMV-seropositive. Specimen: PBMCs. The CDR3 DNA follows: TGTGCCAGCAGCCAGGGACAGGGGACAAATTCACCCCTCCACTTT. Amino acids: CASSQGQGTNSPLHF.